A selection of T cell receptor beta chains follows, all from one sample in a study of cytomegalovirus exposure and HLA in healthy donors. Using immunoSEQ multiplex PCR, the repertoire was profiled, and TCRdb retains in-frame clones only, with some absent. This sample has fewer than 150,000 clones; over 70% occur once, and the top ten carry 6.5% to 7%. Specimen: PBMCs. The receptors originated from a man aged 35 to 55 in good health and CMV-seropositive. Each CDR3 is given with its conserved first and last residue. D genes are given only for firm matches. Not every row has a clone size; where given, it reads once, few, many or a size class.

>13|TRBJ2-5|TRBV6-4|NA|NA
TGTGCCAGCAGTGACTCGAACGGGGAGACCCAGTACTTC
CASSDSNGETQYF
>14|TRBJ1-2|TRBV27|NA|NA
TGTGCCAGCAGCCAGGACAGAGCGGAGGATGGCTACACCTTC
CASSQDRAEDGYTF
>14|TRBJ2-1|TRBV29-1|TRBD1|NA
TGCAGCGTACCACAGGGGGCGGTCTACAATGAGCAGTTCTTC
CSVPQGAVYNEQFF
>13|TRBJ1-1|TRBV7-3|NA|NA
TGTGCCAGCAGCCAGTCCCGCAACACTGAAGCTTTCTTT
CASSQSRNTEAFF
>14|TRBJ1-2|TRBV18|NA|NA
TGTGCCAGCTTCCGTACGGGGGCTAACTATGGCTACACCTTC
CASFRTGANYGYTF
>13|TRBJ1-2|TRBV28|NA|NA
TGTGCCAGCAGATGGACAACTAACTATGGCTACACCTTC
CASRWTTNYGYTF
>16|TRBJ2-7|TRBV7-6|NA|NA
TGTGCCAGCAGCTTATCGTTCGGGACACTTGCCTACGAGCAGTACTTC
CASSLSFGTLAYEQYF
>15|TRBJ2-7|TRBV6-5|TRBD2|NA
TGTGCCAGCAGTTACAGCCCTAGCGGGGACTACGAGCAGTACTTC
CASSYSPSGDYEQYF
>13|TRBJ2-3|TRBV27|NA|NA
TGTGCCAGCAGTTTTTCTAGCACAGATACGCAGTATTTT
CASSFSSTDTQYF
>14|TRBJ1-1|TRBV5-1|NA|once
TGCGCCAGCAGCTCAATCGAGGTGGGCACTGAAGCTTTCTTT
CASSSIEVGTEAFF
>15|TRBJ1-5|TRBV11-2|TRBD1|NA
TGTGCCAGCAGCACCACAGGGGATAGCAATCAGCCCCAGCATTTT
CASSTTGDSNQPQHF
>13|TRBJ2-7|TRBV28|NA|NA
TGTGCCAGCAGTCCTTCAGGCGGGCCCGAGCAGTACTTC
CASSPSGGPEQYF
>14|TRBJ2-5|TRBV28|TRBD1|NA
TGTGCCAGCAGTTTGGGGCAGGGGGCGAAGGAGCAGTACTTC
CASSLGQGAKEQYF
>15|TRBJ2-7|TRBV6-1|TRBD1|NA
TGTGCCATCGCATTAGCCGGGACAGGGGCGCGCGAGCAGTACTTC
CAIALAGTGAREQYF
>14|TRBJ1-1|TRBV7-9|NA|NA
TGTGCCAGCAGCCCTAGTCGGGCGGGGACTGAAGCTTTCTTT
CASSPSRAGTEAFF
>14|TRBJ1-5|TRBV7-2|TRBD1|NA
TGTGCCAGCAGCTTAAGGCCTGACAGGGGCCCTAAGCATTTT
CASSLRPDRGPKHF
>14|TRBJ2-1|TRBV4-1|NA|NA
TGCGCCAGCAGCCAAGGGGGGGTGGGGGATGAGCAGTTCTTC
CASSQGGVGDEQFF
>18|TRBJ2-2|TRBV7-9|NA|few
TGTGCCAGCAGCTTAGCGCTAATGAGCACCGCGAACACCGGGGAGCTGTTTTTT
CASSLALMSTANTGELFF
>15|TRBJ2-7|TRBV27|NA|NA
TGTGCCAGCAGTTCCTCCGGGACTTACCACTACGAGCAGTACTTC
CASSSSGTYHYEQYF
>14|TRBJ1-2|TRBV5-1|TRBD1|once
TGCGCCAGCAACCCAGCAGGGGGAGACTATGGCTACACCTTC
CASNPAGGDYGYTF
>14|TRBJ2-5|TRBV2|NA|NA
TGTGCCAGCAGTGAGGGGGGGGCAAGAGAGACCCAGTACTTC
CASSEGGARETQYF
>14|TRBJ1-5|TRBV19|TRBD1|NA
TGTGCCACCCGGACAGGGGGCTTCGGTCAGCCCCAGCATTTT
CATRTGGFGQPQHF
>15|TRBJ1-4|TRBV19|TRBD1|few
TGTGCCAGTAGTATGGGACAGCCCGAGGACGAAAAACTGTTTTTT
CASSMGQPEDEKLFF
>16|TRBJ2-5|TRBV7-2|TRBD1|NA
TGTGCCAGCAGCTGGGTAGGGACAGGGAGATTGGAGACCCAGTACTTC
CASSWVGTGRLETQYF
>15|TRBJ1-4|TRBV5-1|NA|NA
TGCGCCAGCAGCTTGGGCAGGGTAGCTAATGAAAAACTGTTTTTT
CASSLGRVANEKLFF
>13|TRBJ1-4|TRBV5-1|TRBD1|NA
TGCGCCAGCAGCGGGACAGGGGACGAAAAACTGTTTTTT
CASSGTGDEKLFF
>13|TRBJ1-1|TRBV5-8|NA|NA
TGTGCCAGCGGGAGGGCTGCGAACACTGAAGCTTTCTTT
CASGRAANTEAFF
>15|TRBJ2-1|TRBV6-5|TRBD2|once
TGTGCCAGCAGTCCTCTAGCGGGAGGGCCTAATGAGCAGTTCTTC
CASSPLAGGPNEQFF
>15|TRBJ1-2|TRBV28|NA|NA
TGTGCCAGCAGTTTATCTTGGGGAGCTAACTATGGCTACACCTTC
CASSLSWGANYGYTF
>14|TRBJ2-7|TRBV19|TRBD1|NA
TGTGCCAGTACCCGGACAGGGGTCCCCTACGAGCAGTACTTC
CASTRTGVPYEQYF
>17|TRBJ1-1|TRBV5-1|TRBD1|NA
TGCGCCAGCAGCTCGACAACAGGGGCGCGATCCGGCACTGAAGCTTTCTTT
CASSSTTGARSGTEAFF
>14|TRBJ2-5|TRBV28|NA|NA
TGTGCCAGCAGTTTAAGCAGGGCCCAAGAGACCCAGTACTTC
CASSLSRAQETQYF
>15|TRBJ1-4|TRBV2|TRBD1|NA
TGTGCCAGCAGTGGGACAGGGGCAACTAATGAAAAACTGTTTTTT
CASSGTGATNEKLFF
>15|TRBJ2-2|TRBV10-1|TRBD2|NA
TGCGCCAGCTCTTTACGGCGGGAGTCGGTCGGGGAGCTGTTTTTT
CASSLRRESVGELFF
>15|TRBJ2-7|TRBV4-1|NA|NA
TGCGCCAGCAGCCAAGACCCGGAGGGGGCGGGCGAGCAGTACTTC
CASSQDPEGAGEQYF
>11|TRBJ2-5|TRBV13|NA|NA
TGTGCCAGCAGCTTTAAAGAGACCCAGTACTTC
CASSFKETQYF
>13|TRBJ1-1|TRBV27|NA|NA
TGTGCCAGCAGTTTATCCCAACTCACTGAAGCTTTCTTT
CASSLSQLTEAFF
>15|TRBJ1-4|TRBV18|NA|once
TGTGCCAGCTCACCCCTTGGAGGGGTCAATGAAAAACTGTTTTTT
CASSPLGGVNEKLFF
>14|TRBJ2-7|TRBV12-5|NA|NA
TGTGCTAGTGGTTTTTTTGACACAATCTACGAGCAGTACTTC
CASGFFDTIYEQYF
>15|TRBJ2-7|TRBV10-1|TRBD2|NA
TGCGCCAGCGCCGGGACTAGCGGGAGCTCCTACGAGCAGTACTTC
CASAGTSGSSYEQYF
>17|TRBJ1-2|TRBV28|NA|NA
TGTGCCAGCAGTCTGGTCCTTGACCGGGGGGATGGCTATGGCTACACCTTC
CASSLVLDRGDGYGYTF
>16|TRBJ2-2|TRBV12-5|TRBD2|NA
TGTGCTAGTGGTTTGGACGGACTAGCTCACACCGGGGAGCTGTTTTTT
CASGLDGLAHTGELFF
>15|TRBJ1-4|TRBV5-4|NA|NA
TGTGCCAGCAGCCTCGGACAGAATACTAATGAAAAACTGTTTTTT
CASSLGQNTNEKLFF
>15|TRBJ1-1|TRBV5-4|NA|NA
TGTGCCAGCAGCCTACAGACAATCTTGAACACTGAAGCTTTCTTT
CASSLQTILNTEAFF
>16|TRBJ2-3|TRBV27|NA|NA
TGTGCCAGCAGTTGGGGTGGTGAGGGAAGCACAGATACGCAGTATTTT
CASSWGGEGSTDTQYF
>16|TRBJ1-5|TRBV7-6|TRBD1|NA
TGTGCCAGCAGCTTAGGAACCGGGACAGGGTCTCAGCCCCAGCATTTT
CASSLGTGTGSQPQHF
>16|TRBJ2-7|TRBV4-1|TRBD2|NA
TGCGCCAGCAGCCAAGATCGGGGGGGAATTGGCTACGAGCAGTACTTC
CASSQDRGGIGYEQYF
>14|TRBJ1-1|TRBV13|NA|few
TGTGCCAGCAGCTTTTACAGGGTACTGACTGAAGCTTTCTTT
CASSFYRVLTEAFF
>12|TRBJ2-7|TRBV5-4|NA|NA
TGTGCCAGCTCCGGGGGTTCCTACGAGCAGTACTTC
CASSGGSYEQYF
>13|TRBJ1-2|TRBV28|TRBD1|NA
TGTGCCAGCAGGAGACAGGGGGGGTATGGCTACACCTTC
CASRRQGGYGYTF
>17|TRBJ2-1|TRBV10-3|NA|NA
TGTGCCATCAGTGAGAAAGTAGGGGTGCCCGGGTCGGGTGAGCAGTTCTTC
CAISEKVGVPGSGEQFF
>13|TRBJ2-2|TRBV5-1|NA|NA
TGCGCCAGCAGCTTTATAAACACCGGGGAGCTGTTTTTT
CASSFINTGELFF
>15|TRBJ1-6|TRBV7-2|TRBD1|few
TGTGCCAGCACCTCACAGGGGGCGTTGGATTCACCCCTCCACTTT
CASTSQGALDSPLHF
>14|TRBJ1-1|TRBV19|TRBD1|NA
TGTGCCAGTAGTTTGGGACAGCAGAACACTGAAGCTTTCTTT
CASSLGQQNTEAFF